These 24 T cell receptor beta chains came from one sample sequenced in a study of T cells in Graves' hyperthyroidism and ophthalmopathy. TCR beta CDR3 sequences were amplified from RNA transcripts. TCR CDR3 regions were first amplified by RT-PCR with HTBI primers. TCRdb processed the multiplex PCR reads anew with MiXCR; each CDR3 protein has one entry. The sample lists roughly 550,000 distinct CDR3 sequences; about 16% were seen once. Sequenced: blood. All receptors derive from a woman in her 30s with Graves' ophthalmopathy.

This clonotype has a handful of counts. V and J are TRBV28 and TRBJ1-6; D remains unclear. Trimming stripped 6 bases from V and 8 bases from J, with 14 bases between. The CDR3 extends over 14 amino acids. Germline V gene lookup returns CDR1 MDHEN and CDR2 SYDVKM. The CDR3 bases are TGTGCCAGCAGCGGACGGGAGATTTATTCACCCCTCCACTTT. Its translation is CASSGREIYSPLHF.

This clonotype was seen ten or more times. The gene calls are TRBV5-1 and TRBJ1-1, with D possibly matching TRBD1 (5 bases). Germline V gives CDR1 SGHRS, CDR2 YFSETQ. V shed 0 bases and J shed 10 bases, with 13 bases lying between them. CDR3 length equals 13 residues. This CDR3 reads CASSLGGVEGAFF. The CDR3 DNA reads TGCGCCAGCAGCTTGGGGGGCGTAGAGGGAGCTTTCTTT.

The rearrangement uses TRBV20-1 and TRBJ2-1, with TRBD2 matching over 7 bases. CDR1 DFQATT and CDR2 SNEGSKA come from the germline V gene (reference sequence). The CDR3 spans 13 residues. Germline trimming cut 3 bases from V and 11 bases from J; bases unmatched to any gene: 10. This CDR3 is CSASSGGYNKQFF. Written as DNA, the CDR3 is TGCAGTGCTAGTTCGGGAGGCTACAACAAGCAGTTCTTC.

The rearrangement joins TRBV6-1 to TRBJ2-3, with 7 bases lining up with TRBD1. This CDR3 is built from 15 residues. Germline V CDR1 and CDR2: MNHNS, SASEGT. Losses at the gene ends were 1 base for V and 5 bases for J; bases not matched to a gene: 6. CDR3: CASSEVGTVVDTQYF. Written as DNA, the CDR3 is TGTGCCAGCAGTGAAGTCGGGACAGTAGTAGATACGCAGTATTTT.

The rearrangement links TRBV20-1 to TRBJ2-1; D is unclear. This CDR3 spans 14 amino acids. V was trimmed by 4 bases and J by 0 bases, leaving 10 bases between them. Germline CDR1 reads DFQATT; CDR2 reads SNEGSKA (reference sequence). DNA of the CDR3: TGCAGTGCTAATATGTTCATCTCCTACAATGAGCAGTTCTTC. It specifies CSANMFISYNEQFF.

This clonotype has a count of ten or more. The rearrangement joins TRBV20-1 to TRBJ2-7; the match to TRBD2 covers 7 bases. The CDR3 covers 14 residues. Germline assignment: CDR1 DFQATT and CDR2 SNEGSKA (reference sequence). J was trimmed by 1 base and V by 3 bases; bases with no gene match: 6. The CDR3 nucleotides read TGCAGTGCTAGGAGGGAGGGCAGATCCTACGAGCAGTACTTC. Translating gives CSARREGRSYEQYF.

In this sample, this clonotype turned up a few times. This chain joins TRBV20-1 and TRBJ2-1; TRBD2 matches at 8 bases. Germline values: CDR1 DFQATT, CDR2 SNEGSKA (reference sequence). Trimming at V came to 3 bases and at J to 7 bases, leaving 5 bases not matched to a gene. This CDR3 comprises 13 residues. In DNA form, the CDR3 reads TGCAGTGCTAGTCGGGAGGGTGGTAATGAGCAGTTCTTC. It specifies CSASREGGNEQFF.

This clonotype occurred many times. The chain is built from TRBV13 and TRBJ2-3; TRBD2 agrees at 7 bases. CDR3 length: 15 residues. Unmatched junction bases numbered 5, after V lost 3 bases and J lost 2 bases. Germline CDR1 reads PRHDT; CDR2 reads FYEKMQ (reference sequence). The CDR3 nucleotides are TGTGCCAGCAGCTTCAGCGGGGTACCCACAGATACGCAGTATTTT. Residues: CASSFSGVPTDTQYF.

This clonotype came up many times. The junction departs from germline at one end; a sequencing error may be responsible. CDR3 in amino acids: CASSVAGSGVSTDTQYF. CDR3 coding DNA: TGTGCCAGCAGCGTAGCTGGAAGCGGGGTCAGCACAGATACGCAGTATTTT. This chain connects TRBV7-8 to TRBJ2-3; 7 positions agree with TRBD2. CDR3 length: 17 residues. Germline assignment: CDR1 SGHVS and CDR2 FQNEAQ.

The J gene is TRBJ2-1, the V gene TRBV10-3; 9 bases are a match to TRBD2. This CDR3 has 14 residues. Per germline, CDR1 ENHRY and CDR2 SYGVKD. Unmatched junction bases numbered 2, after V lost 6 bases and J lost 2 bases. The CDR3 loop is CAISEREAYNEQFF. CDR3 coding DNA: TGTGCCATCAGCGAGCGGGAGGCCTACAATGAGCAGTTCTTC.

The table lists this clonotype with many counts. V is TRBV18 and J is TRBJ2-3; the match to TRBD2 covers 12 bases. Germline values: CDR1 KGHSH, CDR2 LQKENI. The CDR3 is 19 amino acids. Unmatched junction bases numbered 10, after V lost 1 base and J lost 2 bases. As DNA, the CDR3 is TGTGCCAGCTCACCACTTCCCACCGGACTAGCGGGAATCACAGATACGCAGTATTTT. Protein: CASSPLPTGLAGITDTQYF. Based on the CDR3 plus reference TRBV18 and TRBJ2-3, the full variable domain is NAGVMQNPRHLVRRRGQEARLRCSPMKGHSHVYWYRQLPEEGLKFMVYLQKENIIDESGMPKERFSAEFPKEGPSILRIQQVVRGDSAAYFCASSPLPTGLAGITDTQYFGPGTRLTVL.

This clonotype was seen repeatedly, ten times or more. V gene TRBV5-1 combines with J gene TRBJ2-1; 7 nucleotides align to TRBD2. Germline V CDR1 and CDR2: SGHRS, YFSETQ. V was pared by 0 bases and J by 0 bases, with 9 bases of the junction left unmatched. The CDR3 is 18 amino acids. As DNA, the CDR3 is TGCGCCAGCAGCTTGGGGATAGTGGGCGGGAGCTCCTACAATGAGCAGTTCTTC. The encoded protein is CASSLGIVGGSSYNEQFF.

This clonotype occurred many times. The J gene is TRBJ2-7, the V gene TRBV27, with D possibly called TRBD1 or TRBD2 (6 bases each). Germline CDR1 MNHEY, CDR2 SMNVEV (reference sequence). The germline V and J ends were trimmed by 1 base and 4 bases, with 11 bases remaining between them. The CDR3 is 14 amino acids. CDR3 nucleotides: TGTGCCAGCAGTTTATGGGGGGCGGGTTACGAGCAGTACTTC. This gives the protein CASSLWGAGYEQYF.

This clonotype appeared a few times. This chain joins TRBV18 and TRBJ2-1; either TRBD1 or TRBD2 may fit D (5 bases each). V was clipped by 0 bases and J by 6 bases, with 15 bases between them. The germline gives CDR1 KGHSH, CDR2 LQKENI. The CDR3 totals 16 residues. Here the CDR3 DNA reads TGTGCCAGCTCACCACCCGGAACAGGCCGGGGCAATGAGCAGTTCTTC. This translates into CASSPPGTGRGNEQFF.

This clonotype was seen more than once but under ten times. This rearrangement joins TRBV20-1 to TRBJ2-7; D is uncertain. The CDR3 runs 12 residues. V was cut by 5 bases and J by 3 bases, with 11 bases left in between. Per the germline V gene, CDR1 is DFQATT and CDR2 is SNEGSKA (reference sequence). CDR3 DNA: TGCAGTGCTGCCGCGTCGGTCTACGAGCAGTACTTC. Translating it yields CSAAASVYEQYF.

The chain is built from TRBV30 and TRBJ1-5; D remains ambiguous. This CDR3 comprises 13 residues. Trimming pared 7 bases from V and 5 bases from J, leaving 15 bases between. Germline V CDR1 and CDR2: GTSNPN, SVGIG (reference sequence). The CDR3 sequence is CASWVDGDQPQHF. In DNA form, the CDR3 reads TGTGCCTCCTGGGTAGACGGCGATCAGCCCCAGCATTTT.

The sample holds a few counts of this clonotype. V usage is TRBV19 and J usage is TRBJ2-7; D unresolved. CDR1 and CDR2 (germline): LNHDA, SQIVND (reference sequence). This CDR3 is 14 amino acids long. Between the trimmed V and J ends, which lost 5 bases and 3 bases, there was a span of 14 bases. Written as DNA, the CDR3 is TGTGCCAGTAGTTGGGGTCGACGGAGCTACGAGCAGTACTTC. Translation: CASSWGRRSYEQYF.

There are many counts of this clonotype. The chain employs TRBV5-4 and TRBJ2-1, with D tentatively TRBD1 or TRBD2 (5 bases each). The CDR3 covers 14 residues. The germline V gene has CDR1 SGHNT and CDR2 YYREEE (reference sequence). Trimming removed 4 bases at V and 7 bases at J, with 15 bases between. Here the CDR3 DNA reads TGTGCCAGCAGCGCCAGGGACGGGTCAAATGAGCAGTTCTTC. Protein product: CASSARDGSNEQFF.

The chain has TRBV6-1 and TRBJ2-2, with D hard to call. Deletions cut 5 bases from V and 0 bases from J, with 10 bases between. CDR1 and CDR2 from the germline V gene are MNHNS and SASEGT. The CDR3 sequence is 15 residues long. The CDR3 bases are TGTGCCAGCAGTTATGGCGTTACGAACACCGGGGAGCTGTTTTTT. Translated, it gives CASSYGVTNTGELFF.

This chain joins TRBV5-1 and TRBJ1-4; 7 bases are shared with TRBD1. With V trimmed by 7 bases and J by 5 bases, 8 bases remained unmatched. The germline V gene encodes CDR1 SGHRS and CDR2 YFSETQ. The CDR3 is 14 amino acids. The DNA of the CDR3 is TGCGCCAGCCGAGCCGGGACAGAAAATGAAAAACTGTTTTTT. It yields the protein CASRAGTENEKLFF.

Many counts were recorded for this clonotype. The chain carries TRBV12-3 or TRBV12-4 and TRBJ1-2, with 11 bases aligning to TRBD1. V lost 5 bases and J lost 6; bases outside the gene matches: 8. CDR3 length: 15 amino acids. The CDR3 DNA reads as TGTGCCAGCAGTCCGCGGACAGGGGGCGATAATGGCTACACCTTC. Its protein product is CASSPRTGGDNGYTF.

This chain links TRBV27 with TRBJ2-7; D not certain. V was pared by 7 bases and J by 0 bases, with 7 bases between. Germline lookup yields CDR1 MNHEY and CDR2 SMNVEV (reference sequence). The CDR3 has 12 amino acids. The DNA of the CDR3 is TGTGCCAGCATTCTCCTCTCCTACGAGCAGTACTTC. Translating it yields CASILLSYEQYF.

This clonotype was observed many times. The J gene is TRBJ1-5, the V gene TRBV7-2; D uncertain. This CDR3 spans 16 amino acids. Germline V gene sequence: CDR1 SGHTA, CDR2 FQGNSA. V gave up 0 bases and J gave up 2 bases, with 11 bases separating them. Here the CDR3 DNA reads TGTGCCAGCAGCTTAGCGCCAGTCCTCGGCAATCAGCCCCAGCATTTT. Translated: CASSLAPVLGNQPQHF. The complete variable domain, with remaining parts taken from reference TRBV7-2 and TRBJ1-5, reads GAGVSQSPSNKVTEKGKDVELRCDPISGHTALYWYRQSLGQGLEFLIYFQGNSAPDKSGLPSDRFSAERTGGSVSTLTIQRTQQEDSAVYLCASSLAPVLGNQPQHFGDGTRLSIL.

The chain joins TRBV6-1 to TRBJ2-2; 9 bases agree with TRBD1. This CDR3 has 15 amino acids. V shed 6 bases and J 7 bases; nucleotides not matched to a gene: 9. Germline V gene data show CDR1 as MNHNS and CDR2 as SASEGT. The CDR3 loop is CASSWTGAVYGELFF. The CDR3, as DNA: TGTGCCAGCAGCTGGACAGGGGCAGTTTACGGGGAGCTGTTTTTT.